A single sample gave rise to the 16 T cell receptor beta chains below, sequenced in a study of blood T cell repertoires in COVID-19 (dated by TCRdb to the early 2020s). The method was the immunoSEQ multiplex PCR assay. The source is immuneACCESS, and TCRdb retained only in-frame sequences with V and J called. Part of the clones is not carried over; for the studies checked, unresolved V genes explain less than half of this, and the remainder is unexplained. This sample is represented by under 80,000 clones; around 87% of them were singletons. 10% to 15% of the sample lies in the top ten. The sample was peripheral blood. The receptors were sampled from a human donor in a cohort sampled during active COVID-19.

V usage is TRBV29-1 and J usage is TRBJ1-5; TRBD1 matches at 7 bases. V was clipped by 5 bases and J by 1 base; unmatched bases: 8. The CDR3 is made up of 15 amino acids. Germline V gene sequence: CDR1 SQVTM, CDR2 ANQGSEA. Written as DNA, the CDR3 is TGCAGCGTTCTAGACAGGGTGGGCAGCAATCAGCCCCAGCATTTT. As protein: CSVLDRVGSNQPQHF. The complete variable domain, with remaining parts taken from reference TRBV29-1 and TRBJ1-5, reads SAVISQKPSRDICQRGTSLTIQCQVDSQVTMMFWYRQQPGQSLTLIATANQGSEATYESGFVIDKFPISRPNLTFSTLTVSNMSPEDSSIYLCSVLDRVGSNQPQHFGDGTRLSIL.

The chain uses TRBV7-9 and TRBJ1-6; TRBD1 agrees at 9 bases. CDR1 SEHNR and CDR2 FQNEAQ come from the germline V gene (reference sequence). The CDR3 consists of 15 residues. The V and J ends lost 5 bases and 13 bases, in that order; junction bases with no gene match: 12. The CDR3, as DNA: TGTGCCAGCAGCACCGGGACAGGGAGAGGTACCCCCCTCCACTTT. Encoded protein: CASSTGTGRGTPLHF.

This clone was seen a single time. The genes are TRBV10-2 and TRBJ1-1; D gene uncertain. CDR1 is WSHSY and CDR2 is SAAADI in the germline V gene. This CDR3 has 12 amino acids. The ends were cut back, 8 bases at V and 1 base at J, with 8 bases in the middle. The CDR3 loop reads CASGPGNTEAFF. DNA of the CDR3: TGCGCCAGCGGTCCAGGGAACACTGAAGCTTTCTTT.

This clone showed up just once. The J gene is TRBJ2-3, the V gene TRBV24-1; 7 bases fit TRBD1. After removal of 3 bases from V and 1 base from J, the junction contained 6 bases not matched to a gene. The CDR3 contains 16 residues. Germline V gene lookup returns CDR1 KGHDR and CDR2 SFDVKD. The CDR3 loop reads CATSDRRQGGTDTQYF. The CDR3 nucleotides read TGTGCCACCAGTGATCGACGACAGGGCGGCACAGATACGCAGTATTTT.

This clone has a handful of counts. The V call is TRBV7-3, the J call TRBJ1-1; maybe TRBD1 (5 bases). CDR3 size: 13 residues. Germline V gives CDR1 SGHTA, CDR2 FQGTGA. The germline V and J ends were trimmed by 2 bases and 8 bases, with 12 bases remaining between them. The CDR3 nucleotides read TGTGCCAGCAGCTTATGGGGCGAGACGGAAGCTTTCTTT. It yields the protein CASSLWGETEAFF. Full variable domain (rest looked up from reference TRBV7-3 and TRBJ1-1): GAGVSQTPSNKVTEKGKYVELRCDPISGHTALYWYRQSLGQGPEFLIYFQGTGAADDSGLPNDRFFAVRPEGSVSTLKIQRTERGDSAVYLCASSLWGETEAFFGQGTRLTVV.

CDR3 DNA sequence: TGTGCCAGCTCACCGAGGACAGGGGCCTCCTACGAGCAGTACTTC. Protein product: CASSPRTGASYEQYF. V gene TRBV18 combines with J gene TRBJ2-7; TRBD1 aligns across 9 bases. This CDR3 region has 15 residues. From germline, CDR1 is KGHSH and CDR2 LQKENI. The J segment lost 0 bases and the V segment lost 3 bases, leaving 3 bases of the junction unmatched.

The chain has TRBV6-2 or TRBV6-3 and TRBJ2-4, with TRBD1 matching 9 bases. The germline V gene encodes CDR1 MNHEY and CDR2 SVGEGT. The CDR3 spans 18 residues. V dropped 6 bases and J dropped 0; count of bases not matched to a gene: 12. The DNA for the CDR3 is TGTGCCAGCAGCCCTGGGACGGGACAGGGATTAGCCAAAAACATTCAGTACTTC. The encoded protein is CASSPGTGQGLAKNIQYF.

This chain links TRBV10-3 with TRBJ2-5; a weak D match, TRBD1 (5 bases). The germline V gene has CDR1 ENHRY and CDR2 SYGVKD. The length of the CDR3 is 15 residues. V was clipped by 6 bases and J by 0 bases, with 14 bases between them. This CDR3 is CAIRPTETYQETQYF. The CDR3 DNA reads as TGTGCCATCAGACCGACAGAGACCTACCAAGAGACCCAGTACTTC.

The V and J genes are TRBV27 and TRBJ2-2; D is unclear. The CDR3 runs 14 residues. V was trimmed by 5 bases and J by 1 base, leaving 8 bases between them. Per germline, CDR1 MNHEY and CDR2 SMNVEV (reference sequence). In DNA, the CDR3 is TGTGCCAGCAGTCAGACATGGAACACCGGGGAGCTGTTTTTT. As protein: CASSQTWNTGELFF.

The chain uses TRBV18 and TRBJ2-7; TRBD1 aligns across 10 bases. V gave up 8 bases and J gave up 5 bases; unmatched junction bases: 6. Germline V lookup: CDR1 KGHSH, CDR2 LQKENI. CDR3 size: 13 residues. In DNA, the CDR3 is TGTGCCAGCGCCTGGGACAGGGGCCACGAGCAGTACTTC. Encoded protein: CASAWDRGHEQYF.

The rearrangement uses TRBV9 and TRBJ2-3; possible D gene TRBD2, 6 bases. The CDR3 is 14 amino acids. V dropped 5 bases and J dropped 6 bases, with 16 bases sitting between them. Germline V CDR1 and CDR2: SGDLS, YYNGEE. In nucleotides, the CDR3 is TGTGCCAGCAGACCCCCCGGAGGGGTTGATACGCAGTATTTT. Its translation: CASRPPGGVDTQYF.

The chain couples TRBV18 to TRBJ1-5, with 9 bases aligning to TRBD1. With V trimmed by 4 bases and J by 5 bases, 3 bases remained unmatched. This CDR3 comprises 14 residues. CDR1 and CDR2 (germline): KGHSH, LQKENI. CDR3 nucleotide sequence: TGTGCCAGCTCACGACAGGGGGATGATCAGCCCCAGCATTTT. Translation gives CASSRQGDDQPQHF. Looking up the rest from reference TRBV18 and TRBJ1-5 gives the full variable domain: NAGVMQNPRHLVRRRGQEARLRCSPMKGHSHVYWYRQLPEEGLKFMVYLQKENIIDESGMPKERFSAEFPKEGPSILRIQQVVRGDSAAYFCASSRQGDDQPQHFGDGTRLSIL.

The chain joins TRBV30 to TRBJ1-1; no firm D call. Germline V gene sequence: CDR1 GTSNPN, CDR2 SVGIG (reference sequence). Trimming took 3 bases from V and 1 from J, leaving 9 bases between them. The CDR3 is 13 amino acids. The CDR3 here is CAWSQTPNTEAFF. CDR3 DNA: TGTGCCTGGAGCCAGACACCGAACACTGAAGCTTTCTTT. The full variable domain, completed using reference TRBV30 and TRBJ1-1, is SQTIHQWPATLVQPVGSPLSLECTVEGTSNPNLYWYRQAAGRGLQLLFYSVGIGQISSEVPQNLSASRPQDRQFILSSKKLLLSDSGFYLCAWSQTPNTEAFFGQGTRLTVV.

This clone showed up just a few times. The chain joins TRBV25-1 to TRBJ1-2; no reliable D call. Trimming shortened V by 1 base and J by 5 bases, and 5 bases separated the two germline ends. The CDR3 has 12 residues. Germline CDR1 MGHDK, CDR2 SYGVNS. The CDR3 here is CASSESVYGYTF. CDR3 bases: TGTGCCAGCAGTGAATCAGTTTATGGCTACACCTTC.

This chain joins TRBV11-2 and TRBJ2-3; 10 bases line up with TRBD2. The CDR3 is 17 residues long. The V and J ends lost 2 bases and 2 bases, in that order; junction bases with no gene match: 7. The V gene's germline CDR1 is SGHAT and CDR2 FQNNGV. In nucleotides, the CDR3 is TGTGCCAGCAGCTTACGCCTAGCGGGGGCAGTCACAGATACGCAGTATTTT. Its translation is CASSLRLAGAVTDTQYF.

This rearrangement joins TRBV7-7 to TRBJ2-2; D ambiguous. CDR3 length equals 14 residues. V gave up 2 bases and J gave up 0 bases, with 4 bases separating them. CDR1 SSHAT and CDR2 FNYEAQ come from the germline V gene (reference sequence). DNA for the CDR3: TGTGCCAGCAGCTTATCGTCGAACACCGGGGAGCTGTTTTTT. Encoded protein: CASSLSSNTGELFF.